Presented here are 29 T cell receptor beta chains from one specimen sequenced in a study of long-term antiretroviral therapy in people with HIV. It was version v3.0 of the immunoSEQ assay that was run at survey level. This table comes from immunoSEQ multiplex PCR, and its TCRdb copy is limited to in-frame clones, with some not included. The sample lists about 19,000 clones; around 80% were seen once. The input for sequencing was unsorted PBMCs, taken 0.5 years before starting antiretroviral therapy. Receptors were obtained from a woman aged 45-59 years with HIV.

The chain couples TRBV7-2 to TRBJ2-3, with a tentative D call TRBD2 (5 bases). The CDR3 totals 15 residues. With 1 base removed from V and 5 bases from J, the gap between germline ends came to 13 bases. The V gene's germline CDR1 is SGHTA and CDR2 FQGNSA. In DNA, the CDR3 is TGTGCCAGCAGCTTAGGAGCGGTCTTGGGAGATACGCAGTATTTT. This codes for CASSLGAVLGDTQYF.

In nucleotides, the CDR3 is TGTGCCAGCAGCTTACAATCGGACAGGGGATTTACTGGAAACACCATATATTTT. This encodes CASSLQSDRGFTGNTIYF. The rearrangement joins TRBV7-2 to TRBJ1-3; 9 bases agree with TRBD1. The CDR3 runs to 18 residues. With 2 bases clipped from V and 2 bases from J, the junction kept 10 bases outside the gene matches. In germline, CDR1 is SGHTA, CDR2 FQGNSA.

This sequence joins TRBV15 and TRBJ2-1; D remains unclear. Trimming removed 2 bases at V and 0 bases at J, with 5 bases between. The CDR3 has 14 residues. Germline CDR1 reads LNHNV; CDR2 reads YYDKDF (reference sequence). The CDR3 DNA sequence: TGTGCCACCAGCAGAACCGGCTCCTACAATGAGCAGTTCTTC. Its protein product is CATSRTGSYNEQFF.

This chain connects TRBV6-6 to TRBJ2-1; 8 bases line up with TRBD2. The CDR3 covers 16 residues. V lost 2 bases to trimming and J lost 6 bases; unmatched junction nucleotides: 9. Germline V gives CDR1 MNHNY, CDR2 SVGAGI (reference sequence). The CDR3 reads CASSYGGTSKPNEQFF. DNA of the CDR3: TGTGCCAGCAGTTACGGGGGGACTAGTAAGCCCAATGAGCAGTTCTTC.

This chain joins TRBV4-1 and TRBJ1-1; no clear D gene. The CDR3 is 14 amino acids. V was trimmed by 4 bases and J by 2 bases, leaving 11 bases between them. Per the germline V gene, CDR1 is MGHRA and CDR2 is YSYEKL. CDR3 nucleotide sequence: TGCGCCAGCAGCCCTTATACAGTTAACACTGAAGCTTTCTTT. This encodes CASSPYTVNTEAFF.

The chain uses TRBV14 and TRBJ2-2, with 8 bases matching TRBD1. Trimming took 3 bases from V and 3 from J; bases not matched to a gene: 6. CDR1 is SGHDN, CDR2 FVKESK, per germline. The CDR3 consists of 16 residues. CDR3 protein: CASSQTGARDTGELFF. The CDR3 coding sequence is TGTGCCAGCAGCCAGACAGGGGCGAGGGACACCGGGGAGCTGTTTTTT.

The J gene is TRBJ2-3, the V gene TRBV10-2, with unresolved D. V lost 4 bases to trimming and J lost 0 bases, with 11 bases between them. The CDR3 runs to 15 residues. CDR1 and CDR2 from the germline V gene are WSHSY and SAAADI. In DNA form, the CDR3 reads TGCGCCAGCAGTGTAAGGGATTCTAGCACAGATACGCAGTATTTT. This translates into CASSVRDSSTDTQYF.

CDR3 DNA sequence: TGTGCCTGGAGTAAGTGGACTCCCAGCACCGGGGAGCTGTTTTTT. Its translation: CAWSKWTPSTGELFF. The chain couples TRBV30 to TRBJ2-2; perhaps TRBD2 as D (5 bases). The V gene's germline CDR1 is GTSNPN and CDR2 SVGIG (reference sequence). The V end was cut by 2 bases, the J end by 4 bases, with 14 bases between. The CDR3 consists of 15 residues.

The rearrangement links TRBV29-1 to TRBJ1-1; unclear D gene. Germline assignment: CDR1 SQVTM and CDR2 ANQGSEA. Trimming took off 6 bases at V and 5 bases at J, with 10 bases between the two ends. This CDR3 is 11 amino acids long. CDR3 residues: CSVNGRTEAFF. CDR3 coding DNA: TGCAGCGTCAACGGGAGGACTGAAGCTTTCTTT. The full variable domain, rest sourced from reference TRBV29-1 and TRBJ1-1, is SAVISQKPSRDICQRGTSLTIQCQVDSQVTMMFWYRQQPGQSLTLIATANQGSEATYESGFVIDKFPISRPNLTFSTLTVSNMSPEDSSIYLCSVNGRTEAFFGQGTRLTVV.

This chain links TRBV7-8 with TRBJ2-6; the D gene is possibly TRBD2 (5 bases). Looked up from germline, CDR1 is SGHVS and CDR2 is FQNEAQ. This CDR3 spans 16 amino acids. Trimming took off 1 base at V and 4 bases at J, with 11 bases between the two ends. The CDR3 DNA reads as TGTGCCAGCAGCTTAGTGAGCGTAGCGGGGGCCAACGTCCTGACTTTC. As protein: CASSLVSVAGANVLTF.

This chain uses TRBV21-1 with TRBJ2-7. TRBV21-1 is given as a pseudogene. The CDR3 is 16 amino acids. CDR3 region: CASSKGSLWGNYEQYV. CDR3 coding DNA: TGTGCCAGCAGCAAGGGCAGTCTTTGGGGGAACTACGAGCAGTACGTC.

The gene calls are TRBV9 and TRBJ2-1, with TRBD2 matching over 12 bases. V shed 3 bases and J 9 bases; nucleotides not matched to a gene: 10. The CDR3 runs 16 residues. Looked up from germline, CDR1 is SGDLS and CDR2 is YYNGEE. The CDR3 DNA is TGTGCCAGCAGCGAGGGGGGACTAGCGGGCTCTGCTGAGCAGTTCTTC. The encoded protein is CASSEGGLAGSAEQFF. Looking up the rest from reference TRBV9 and TRBJ2-1 gives the full variable domain: DSGVTQTPKHLITATGQRVTLRCSPRSGDLSVYWYQQSLDQGLQFLIQYYNGEERAKGNILERFSAQQFPDLHSELNLSSLELGDSALYFCASSEGGLAGSAEQFFGPGTRLTVL.

A single count supports this clone. The chain uses TRBV28 and TRBJ2-5, with D hard to call. The germline gives CDR1 MDHEN, CDR2 SYDVKM. The V end lost 4 bases, the J end lost 5 bases, and 11 bases lay between the germline ends. This CDR3 region has 13 residues. CDR3 DNA: TGTGCCAGCAGTTCCCCCCCACGGGAGACCCAGTACTTC. Its translation is CASSSPPRETQYF.

V usage is TRBV11-2 and J usage is TRBJ2-2, with D possibly TRBD2 on 5 matching bases. The CDR3 has 14 amino acids. Looked up from germline, CDR1 is SGHAT and CDR2 is FQNNGV. Trimming pared 1 base from V and 7 bases from J, leaving 10 bases between. This CDR3 is CASSLAGKDGELFF. As DNA, the CDR3 is TGTGCCAGCAGCTTAGCGGGGAAGGACGGGGAGCTGTTTTTT.

Written as DNA, the CDR3 is TGTGCCAGCAGCTTATTCCGACAGGGGCCGAATTCACCCCTCCACTTT. Translated, it gives CASSLFRQGPNSPLHF. The chain joins TRBV7-9 to TRBJ1-6; 8 bases match TRBD1. The CDR3 runs 16 residues. The V and J ends lost 2 bases and 7 bases, in that order; junction bases with no gene match: 7. Looked up from germline, CDR1 is SEHNR and CDR2 is FQNEAQ (reference sequence). The full variable domain, with the rest looked up from reference TRBV7-9 and TRBJ1-6, is DTGVSQNPRHKITKRGQNVTFRCDPISEHNRLYWYRQTLGQGPEFLTYFQNEAQLEKSRLLSDRFSAERPKGSFSTLEIQRTEQGDSAMYLCASSLFRQGPNSPLHFGNGTRLTVT.

This clone has a handful of counts. This chain links TRBV11-2 with TRBJ2-7, with 7 positions matching TRBD2. Germline trimming cut 0 bases from V and 3 bases from J; bases unmatched to any gene: 5. CDR3 length: 15 amino acids. Germline CDR1 reads SGHAT; CDR2 reads FQNNGV. The CDR3 sequence is CASSLDQGGLYEQYV. CDR3 in DNA: TGTGCCAGCAGCTTAGATCAGGGAGGGCTCTACGAGCAGTACGTC.

The rearrangement links TRBV11-2 to TRBJ2-5; tentative D call: TRBD2 (6 bases). The CDR3 is made up of 16 amino acids. V gave up 5 bases and J gave up 5 bases, with 21 bases separating them. Germline assignment: CDR1 SGHAT and CDR2 FQNNGV. CDR3 sequence (DNA): TGTGCCAGCAGCCCCTCCCCGGGACTCCCTCCGGAGACCCAGTACTTC. The encoded protein is CASSPSPGLPPETQYF.

The genes are TRBV7-9 and TRBJ1-3; the D is unclear. Germline CDR1 reads SEHNR; CDR2 reads FQNEAQ (reference sequence). V dropped 1 base and J dropped 0 bases, with 13 bases sitting between them. This CDR3 comprises 17 residues. The CDR3 spells CASSLVPGYSSGNTIYF. CDR3 nucleotides: TGTGCCAGCAGCTTAGTACCAGGTTACTCCTCTGGAAACACCATATATTTT.

The J gene is TRBJ1-3, the V gene TRBV19; a weak D match, TRBD1 (5 bases). The CDR3 runs to 14 residues. V lost 5 bases, J lost 5 bases, and 13 bases lay in between. In germline, CDR1 is LNHDA, CDR2 SQIVND (reference sequence). CDR3 DNA sequence: TGTGCCAGTAGTCCGGGACGGCCAAGAAACACCATATATTTT. Translated: CASSPGRPRNTIYF.

The chain links TRBV30 to TRBJ2-2, with 9 positions matching TRBD1. The V segment lost 1 base and the J segment 5 bases; nucleotides outside the gene matches: 2. Germline assignment: CDR1 GTSNPN and CDR2 SVGIG (reference sequence). CDR3 length equals 14 residues. In DNA, the CDR3 is TGTGCCTGGAGTGGACAGGGGGGGACCGGGGAGCTGTTTTTT. Residues: CAWSGQGGTGELFF.

The CDR3 coding sequence is TGTGCCAGCAGCTTCGGGACTAGCAGCTACAATGAGCAGTTCTTC. Its protein product is CASSFGTSSYNEQFF. The chain carries TRBV5-4 and TRBJ2-1; 9 bases map to TRBD2. This CDR3 comprises 15 residues. V shed 2 bases, J shed 3 bases, and the junction held 3 bases outside the gene matches. Germline CDR1 and CDR2: SGHNT and YYREEE (reference sequence). The whole variable domain, filled in from reference TRBV5-4 and TRBJ2-1, reads ETGVTQSPTHLIKTRGQQVTLRCSSQSGHNTVSWYQQALGQGPQFIFQYYREEENGRGNFPPRFSGLQFPNYSSELNVNALELDDSALYLCASSFGTSSYNEQFFGPGTRLTVL.

The chain couples TRBV7-9 to TRBJ2-3, with TRBD1 matching over 7 bases. The V gene's germline CDR1 is SEHNR and CDR2 FQNEAQ (reference sequence). CDR3 length: 14 amino acids. V shed 1 base and J 11 bases; nucleotides not matched to a gene: 9. The CDR3 DNA reads TGTGCCAGCAGCTTAGTATCCACGGACAGGAGGCAGTATTTT. Translated: CASSLVSTDRRQYF.

The V gene is TRBV6-5, the J gene TRBJ1-6, with a tentative D call TRBD1 (6 bases). Deletions cut 7 bases from V and 9 bases from J, with 13 bases between. The germline V gene has CDR1 MNHEY and CDR2 SVGAGI. The CDR3 is 13 amino acids. Here the CDR3 reads CASNQGLGSPLHF. CDR3 DNA: TGTGCCAGCAACCAGGGGTTAGGTTCACCCCTCCACTTT.

This rearrangement joins TRBV29-1 to TRBJ1-3, with TRBD1 matching over 8 bases. The V gene's germline CDR1 is SQVTM and CDR2 ANQGSEA. The CDR3 consists of 15 residues. Losses at the gene ends were 2 bases for V and 13 bases for J; bases not matched to a gene: 16. The CDR3 sequence is CSVERQGAKGKGIYF. The CDR3 DNA follows: TGCAGCGTTGAACGTCAGGGGGCGAAGGGTAAAGGGATATATTTT.

This sequence joins TRBV30 and TRBJ2-3; D might be TRBD1 (5 bases). Germline assignment: CDR1 GTSNPN and CDR2 SVGIG (reference sequence). Trimming took 2 bases from V and 3 from J, leaving 15 bases between them. This CDR3 has 15 amino acids. The CDR3 nucleotides are TGTGCCTGGAGTACGGGCAGGGTCGGTACAGATACGCAGTATTTT. This sequence encodes CAWSTGRVGTDTQYF.

This clone was detected only a few times. CDR3 in amino acids: CASSTGTGVGEQFF. Here the CDR3 DNA reads TGTGCCAGTAGTACCGGGACAGGGGTCGGAGAGCAGTTCTTC. This chain uses TRBV19 with TRBJ2-1; 10 bases fit TRBD1. CDR3 length equals 14 residues. J gave up 10 bases and V 4 bases, and 7 bases lay outside the gene matches. Germline V gene sequence: CDR1 LNHDA, CDR2 SQIVND (reference sequence).

This clone was picked up a small number of times. The chain carries TRBV15 and TRBJ2-7; 8 bases map to TRBD1. Germline V lookup: CDR1 LNHNV, CDR2 YYDKDF (reference sequence). V was pared by 8 bases and J by 5 bases, with 11 bases of the junction left unmatched. The CDR3 has 14 amino acids. CDR3 sequence (DNA): TGTGCCACCGAACCTGGGACAGGTAACAACGAGCAGTACTTC. Amino acid sequence: CATEPGTGNNEQYF.

The chain employs TRBV27 and TRBJ2-2, with D maybe TRBD1 (6 bases). This CDR3 is built from 16 residues. CDR1 and CDR2 (germline): MNHEY, SMNVEV (reference sequence). V was clipped by 7 bases and J by 5 bases, with 20 bases between them. The CDR3 loop reads CASKSAGALGTGELFF. The CDR3, as DNA: TGTGCCAGCAAAAGTGCAGGGGCTTTAGGTACCGGGGAGCTGTTTTTT.

The count of this clone is one. V gene TRBV7-5 combines with J gene TRBJ2-7. TRBV7-5 is an annotated pseudogene. The CDR3 is made up of 11 amino acids. CDR3 DNA: TGTGTCAGAAGCCCACTCGGACCCAGGGACGTC. It codes for CVRSPLGPRDV.